These T cell receptor beta chains were read from a single sample in a study of blood T cell repertoires in COVID-19. Sequencing was performed with immunoSEQ multiplex PCR; in TCRdb, only in-frame clones are kept and a portion is missing. The table lists around 160,000 clones, about nine tenths of them singletons. The material sequenced was peripheral blood. These receptors all stem from a human donor in a cohort sampled during active COVID-19. CDR3s include the opening cysteine and the closing phenylalanine or tryptophan. The D gene is left open where the match is weak. The size of a clone is reported for some rows only, either as once, few or many, or as a class for expanded clones.

TRBJ2-7	TRBD2	16	TRBV6-2/TRBV6-3	-	CASRPPPGTSAYEQYF	TGTGCCAGCAGACCTCCCCCCGGGACTAGCGCCTACGAGCAGTACTTC
TRBJ2-2	TRBD2	17	TRBV7-2	-	CASSSELLAGRGGELFF	TGTGCCAGCAGTTCAGAACTACTAGCGGGGCGGGGCGGGGAGCTGTTTTTT
TRBJ1-1	TRBD1	16	TRBV7-6	-	CASSLSQGAMGTEAFF	TGTGCCAGCAGCTTAAGCCAGGGGGCGATGGGGACTGAAGCTTTCTTT
TRBJ2-3	-	13	TRBV4-3	-	CASSLGQGNTQYF	TGCGCCAGCAGCCTTGGGCAGGGGAATACGCAGTATTTT
TRBJ1-2	TRBD1	15	TRBV4-2	-	CASSQRDRGDYGYTF	TGTGCCAGCAGCCAACGGGACAGGGGGGACTATGGCTACACCTTC
TRBJ2-1	TRBD1	16	TRBV15	-	CATSRERGRGLNEQFF	TGTGCCACCAGCAGAGAAAGAGGCAGGGGGCTAAATGAGCAGTTCTTC
TRBJ2-3	-	13	TRBV15	-	CATSRETPDTQYF	TGTGCCACCAGCAGAGAGACACCAGATACGCAGTATTTT
TRBJ2-2	-	17	TRBV5-4	-	CASRKYNDRPSTGELFF	TGTGCCAGCAGAAAGTACAACGACAGGCCTTCCACCGGGGAGCTGTTTTTT
TRBJ1-5	-	13	TRBV30	few	CAWSKGAGQPQHF	TGTGCCTGGAGTAAAGGGGCAGGCCAGCCCCAGCATTTT
TRBJ2-3	TRBD2	16	TRBV5-6	-	CASSGGTSGGSNTQYF	TGTGCCAGCAGCGGAGGGACTAGCGGGGGCTCAAATACGCAGTATTTT
TRBJ1-1	TRBD1	15	TRBV6-2/TRBV6-3	-	CASSDLQGALSEAFF	TGTGCCAGCAGCGATTTACAGGGGGCGCTTTCTGAAGCTTTCTTT